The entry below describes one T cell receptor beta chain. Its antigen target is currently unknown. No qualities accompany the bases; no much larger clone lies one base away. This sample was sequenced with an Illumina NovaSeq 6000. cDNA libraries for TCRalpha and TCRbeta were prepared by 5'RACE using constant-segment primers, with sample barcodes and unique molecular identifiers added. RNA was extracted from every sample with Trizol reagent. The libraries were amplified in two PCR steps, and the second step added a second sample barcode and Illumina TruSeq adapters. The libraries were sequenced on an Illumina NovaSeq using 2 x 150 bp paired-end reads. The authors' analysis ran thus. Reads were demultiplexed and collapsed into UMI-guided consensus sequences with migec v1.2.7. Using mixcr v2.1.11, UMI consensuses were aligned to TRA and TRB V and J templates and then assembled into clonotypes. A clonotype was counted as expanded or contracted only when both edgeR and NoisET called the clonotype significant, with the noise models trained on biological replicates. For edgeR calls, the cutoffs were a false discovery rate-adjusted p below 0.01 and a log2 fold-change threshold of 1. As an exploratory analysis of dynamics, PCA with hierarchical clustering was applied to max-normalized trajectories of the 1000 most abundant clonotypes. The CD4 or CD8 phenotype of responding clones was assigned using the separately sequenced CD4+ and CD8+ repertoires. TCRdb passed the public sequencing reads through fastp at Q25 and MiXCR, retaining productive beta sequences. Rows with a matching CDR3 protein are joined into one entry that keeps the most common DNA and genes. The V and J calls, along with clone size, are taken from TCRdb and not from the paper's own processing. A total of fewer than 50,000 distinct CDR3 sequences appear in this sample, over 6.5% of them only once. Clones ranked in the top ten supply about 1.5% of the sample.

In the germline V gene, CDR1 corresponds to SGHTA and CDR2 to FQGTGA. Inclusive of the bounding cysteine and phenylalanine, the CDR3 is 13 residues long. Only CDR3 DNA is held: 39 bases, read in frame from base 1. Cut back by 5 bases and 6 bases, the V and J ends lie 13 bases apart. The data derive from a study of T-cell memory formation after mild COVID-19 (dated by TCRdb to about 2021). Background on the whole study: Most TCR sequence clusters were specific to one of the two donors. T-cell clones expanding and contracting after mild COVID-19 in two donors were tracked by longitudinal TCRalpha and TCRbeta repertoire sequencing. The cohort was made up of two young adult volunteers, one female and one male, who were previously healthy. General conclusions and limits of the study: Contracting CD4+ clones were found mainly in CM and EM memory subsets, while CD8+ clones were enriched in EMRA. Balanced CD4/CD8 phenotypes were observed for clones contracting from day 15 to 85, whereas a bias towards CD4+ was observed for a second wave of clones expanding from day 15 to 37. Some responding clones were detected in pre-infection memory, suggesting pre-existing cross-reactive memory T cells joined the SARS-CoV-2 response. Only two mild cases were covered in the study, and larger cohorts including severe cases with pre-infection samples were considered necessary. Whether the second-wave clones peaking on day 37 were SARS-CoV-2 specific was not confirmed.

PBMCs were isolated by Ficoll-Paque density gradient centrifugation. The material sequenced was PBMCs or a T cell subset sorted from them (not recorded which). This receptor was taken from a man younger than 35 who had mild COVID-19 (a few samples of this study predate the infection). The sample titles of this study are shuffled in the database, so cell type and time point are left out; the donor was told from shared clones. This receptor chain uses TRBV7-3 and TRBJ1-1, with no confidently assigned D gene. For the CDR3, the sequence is CASSPHLGAEAFF. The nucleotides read TGTGCCAGCAGCCCACACCTAGGCGCTGAAGCTTTCTTT. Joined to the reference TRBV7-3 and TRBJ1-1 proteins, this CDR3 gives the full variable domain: GAGVSQTPSNKVTEKGKYVELRCDPISGHTALYWYRQSLGQGPEFLIYFQGTGAADDSGLPNDRFFAVRPEGSVSTLKIQRTERGDSAVYLCASSPHLGAEAFFGQGTRLTVV.